This TCR beta chain was profiled in a study of breast tumors, draining lymph nodes, adjacent tissues (dated by TCRdb to the mid-2010s). Notes on the research overall: TCR beta repertoires were compared across tumor, adjacent nontumor tissue and axillary lymph nodes obtained from breast cancer patients. The study aimed to assess the relationships and possible T-cell exchange between tumor, surrounding tissue and draining lymph node repertoires in human breast cancer.

The sample was run on an Illumina HiSeq 2000. TCR beta chain libraries were generated by multiplex PCR amplification. The amplified TCR beta chain products were analyzed by high-throughput sequencing. Clones were called with MiXCR by TCRdb after fastp trimmed the public reads at Q25, and only in-frame beta chains were retained. Each CDR3 protein appears once, grouped with its most common genes and DNA. The sample contains 60,000 to 65,000 distinct CDR3 sequences, roughly 50% of them found a single time. Jointly, the top ten make up roughly a fifth of the sample. Study-wide conclusions, independent of this receptor: The data were considered consistent with the idea that most tumor T cells come from the lymph node and then expand in tumor tissue. Tumor and nontumor tissue repertoires were found to be significantly more similar in luminal-like than in basal-like breast cancer. The conclusion that tumor T cells originate in lymph nodes was presented as consistent with a hypothesis rather than as directly demonstrated. Tumor T-cell repertoires showed less diversity than lymph node repertoires and more diversity than nontumor tissue repertoires, and tumor T-cell repertoires showed preferential V and J gene usage.

Concerning this clonotype: Its antigen is not yet known. Base qualities are not at hand, and no much larger clone is one base apart.

CDR1 and CDR2, looked up from the germline V gene, are MNHNS and SASEGT. The CDR3 sequence holds 14 residues, the cysteine and phenylalanine included. Left in the record is the CDR3 DNA by itself, 42 bases read in frame from the first base. V drops 4 bases and J drops 3 bases, leaving 12 bases in between. The sample comprised breast tumor tissue. The chain was built from TRBV6-1 and TRBJ2-5, with TRBD1 tentatively as D gene (6 bases match). The receptor was isolated from a female donor with breast cancer. Some clones in this sample may be carry-over from other donors' samples. The CDR3 sequence is CASSVGAWEETQYF. The DNA sequence is as follows: TGTGCCAGCAGTGTGGGGGCGTGGGAAGAGACCCAGTACTTC.